Following are 5 T cell receptor beta chains from one sample sequenced in a study of T cells in Graves' hyperthyroidism and ophthalmopathy. Researchers amplified the TCR beta CDR3 regions from RNA transcripts. The TCR CDR3 first-round RT-PCR relied on the HTBI primer set. One entry per CDR3 protein, called by TCRdb with MiXCR from the multiplex PCR reads. The sample yields more than 650,000 distinct CDR3 sequences, 14% seen once. The sequenced material came from blood. These receptors originate from a woman between 18 and 29 years old with Graves' hyperthyroidism.

This clonotype was observed a few times. This chain joins TRBV3-1 and TRBJ2-6; TRBD2 matches at 7 bases. The length of the CDR3 is 17 residues. Per germline, CDR1 LGHDT and CDR2 YNNKEL (reference sequence). The J segment lost 1 base and the V segment lost 4 bases, leaving 7 bases of the junction unmatched. The chain's CDR3 is CASSPLGEGSGANVLTF. DNA for the CDR3: TGTGCCAGCAGCCCTCTAGGGGAGGGTTCTGGGGCCAACGTCCTGACTTTC.

In its sample, this clonotype was seen many times. The gene calls are TRBV7-9 and TRBJ1-1; D is unclear. Germline V gene sequence: CDR1 SEHNR, CDR2 FQNEAQ (reference sequence). The CDR3 is 14 residues long. V shed 1 base and J shed 0 bases, with 6 bases lying between them. The chain's CDR3 is CASSLVQVNTEAFF. The CDR3 DNA is TGTGCCAGCAGCTTAGTCCAGGTGAACACTGAAGCTTTCTTT.

The chain recombines TRBV11-2 with TRBJ2-1; TRBD2 aligns across 16 bases. The CDR3 has 19 residues. V lost 3 bases to trimming and J lost 6 bases; unmatched junction nucleotides: 11. The germline CDR1 and CDR2 sequences are SGHAT and FQNNGV. The CDR3 is CASSFPKPGTSGRANEQFF. As DNA, the CDR3 is TGTGCCAGCAGCTTCCCCAAACCCGGGACTAGCGGGAGGGCCAATGAGCAGTTCTTC.

This clonotype was seen ten or more times. This chain connects TRBV6-1 to TRBJ1-2, with D unclear. CDR3 length: 13 amino acids. Germline lookup yields CDR1 MNHNS and CDR2 SASEGT. V was shortened by 5 bases and J by 5 bases, with 12 bases between the two germline ends. CDR3 DNA: TGTGCCAGCAGTCAGACGGACCCGTATGGCTACACCTTC. Its protein is CASSQTDPYGYTF.

This clonotype was picked up a small number of times. The chain links TRBV7-9 to TRBJ1-5; D is uncertain. Germline V gene lookup returns CDR1 SEHNR and CDR2 FQNEAQ (reference sequence). This CDR3 contains 11 residues. V lost 2 bases and J lost 13, with 9 bases in between. The DNA of the CDR3 is TGTGCCAGCAGCTTAAGCGATACGCAGCATTTT. Amino acids: CASSLSDTQHF.